A single sample gave rise to the 30 T cell receptor beta chains below, sequenced in a study of shared clonotypes between healthy human individuals (dated by TCRdb to about 2020). The library was made by the immunoSEQ multiplex PCR assay. TCRdb holds this immuneACCESS table with in-frame rearrangements only. Some clones are missing; in checked studies, unresolved V genes explain under half, and the rest has no known cause. Within this sample are some 1,400,000 clones, with roughly 96% of them counted one time only. Roughly 1.2% of the sample is held by the ten biggest clonotypes. The sample taken for sequencing was naive CD4+ T cells sorted from blood. Read against the paper, the sample's cell subset or site label means: CD45RA+ positively selected. The source is a man aged 25 to 45 in good health.

The rearrangement joins TRBV5-8 to TRBJ1-2, with 10 bases that match TRBD1. V gave up 4 bases and J gave up 5 bases; unmatched junction bases: 5. The CDR3 runs to 14 residues. CDR1 is SGHTS and CDR2 is YDEGEE in the germline V gene. The CDR3 sequence: CASSLTGGGYGYTF. The CDR3 DNA reads as TGTGCCAGCAGCCTGACAGGGGGCGGGTATGGCTACACCTTC. Filled out from reference TRBV5-8 and TRBJ1-2, the complete variable domain reads EAGVTQSPTHLIKTRGQQATLRCSPISGHTSVYWYQQALGLGLQFLLWYDEGEERNRGNFPPRFSGRQFPNYSSELNVNALELEDSALYLCASSLTGGGYGYTFGSGTRLTVV.

V and J are TRBV7-9 and TRBJ2-7, with D perhaps given as TRBD1 or TRBD2 (5 bases each). The CDR3 sequence is 14 residues long. V dropped 4 bases and J dropped 6 bases, with 16 bases sitting between them. Germline V gives CDR1 SEHNR, CDR2 FQNEAQ (reference sequence). CDR3 sequence (DNA): TGTGCCAGCAGCTCACAGGATCAGGCGGGCGAGCAGTACTTC. It specifies CASSSQDQAGEQYF.

The chain couples TRBV6-1 to TRBJ2-3; possibly TRBD1 for D (6 bases). Germline V gene sequence: CDR1 MNHNS, CDR2 SASEGT. Trimming removed 5 bases at V and 7 bases at J, with 10 bases between. The CDR3 has 12 residues. The DNA for the CDR3 is TGTGCCAGCAGTTTCCAGGGGCATACGCAGTATTTT. Its protein product is CASSFQGHTQYF.

The V call is TRBV27, the J call TRBJ2-3, with 7 nucleotides matching TRBD1. The CDR3 contains 15 residues. Looked up from germline, CDR1 is MNHEY and CDR2 is SMNVEV (reference sequence). After removal of 4 bases from V and 3 bases from J, the junction contained 7 bases not matched to a gene. CDR3 loop: CASSSQGWGTDTQYF. The CDR3 DNA reads TGTGCCAGCAGTTCACAGGGGTGGGGAACAGATACGCAGTATTTT.

CDR3 residues: CASSSGTVLDEQYF. In nucleotides, the CDR3 is TGCGCCAGCAGCTCAGGGACGGTTTTGGACGAGCAGTACTTC. The rearrangement joins TRBV5-1 to TRBJ2-7; D is perhaps TRBD1 or TRBD2 (5 bases each). This CDR3 has 14 amino acids. The germline V and J ends were trimmed by 3 bases and 5 bases, with 15 bases remaining between them. Per germline, CDR1 SGHRS and CDR2 YFSETQ.

The V gene is TRBV5-1, the J gene TRBJ2-2, with 8 bases lining up with TRBD1. This CDR3 has 18 amino acids. Germline CDR1 is SGHRS and CDR2 is YFSETQ. V was clipped by 1 base and J by 2 bases; unmatched bases: 10. The CDR3 DNA reads as TGCGCCAGCAGCTTGACACCGGCAGGGGGCCTTAACACCGGGGAGCTGTTTTTT. Encoded protein: CASSLTPAGGLNTGELFF.

The sample holds one count of this clone. The CDR3 DNA is TGTGCCAGCTCACCACTACCCCCAGGCGGATCCTACGAGCAGTACTTC. It translates to CASSPLPPGGSYEQYF. V gene TRBV18 combines with J gene TRBJ2-7; D is unclear. There are 16 residues in the CDR3. CDR1 is KGHSH, CDR2 LQKENI, per germline. V lost 1 base and J 1 base, leaving 14 bases between the germline ends.

The rearrangement joins TRBV6-1 to TRBJ1-4, with 8 bases matching TRBD1. J gave up 7 bases and V 6 bases, and 7 bases lay outside the gene matches. CDR3 length equals 14 residues. Germline V CDR1 and CDR2: MNHNS, SASEGT. CDR3 nucleotides: TGTGCCAGCAGCAACGACAGGGGTTCTGAAAAACTGTTTTTT. It encodes CASSNDRGSEKLFF.

The genes are TRBV29-1 and TRBJ2-5; a weak D match, TRBD1 (5 bases). The germline CDR1 and CDR2 sequences are SQVTM and ANQGSEA. The germline V and J ends were trimmed by 7 bases and 4 bases, with 13 bases remaining between them. This CDR3 spans 12 amino acids. The CDR3 spells CSGGRGIETQYF. The CDR3 DNA follows: TGCAGCGGGGGTAGGGGAATAGAGACCCAGTACTTC.

The genes are TRBV5-1 and TRBJ1-1, with 9 nucleotides matching TRBD1. The CDR3 covers 14 residues. The trim removed 6 bases at V and 4 bases at J, leaving 7 bases unmatched. The germline CDR1 and CDR2 sequences are SGHRS and YFSETQ. In nucleotides, the CDR3 is TGCGCCAGCACGCCGGGGACAGGGTCCACTGAAGCTTTCTTT. This translates into CASTPGTGSTEAFF.

Note on this clone: Within the sample, other DNA sequences also encode this same CDR3. This chain's CDR3 is CASSLANEQYF. CDR3 in DNA: TGCGCCAGCAGCTTGGCGAACGAGCAGTACTTC. V gene TRBV5-1 combines with J gene TRBJ2-7; D is unclear. CDR3 length equals 11 residues. Germline V gene data show CDR1 as SGHRS and CDR2 as YFSETQ. Trimming cost V 0 bases and J 5 bases, with 3 bases left between them.

The V gene is TRBV9, the J gene TRBJ2-2, with D possibly matching TRBD1 (5 bases). The V and J ends lost 0 bases and 6 bases respectively, with 9 bases between them. This CDR3 is built from 14 residues. CDR1 and CDR2 from the germline V gene are SGDLS and YYNGEE. The CDR3: CASSVVSGPGELFF. The CDR3 DNA reads as TGTGCCAGCAGCGTAGTATCAGGGCCCGGGGAGCTGTTTTTT.

V and J are TRBV9 and TRBJ2-3; tentatively, D is TRBD2 (5 bases). V was trimmed by 0 bases and J by 0 bases, leaving 11 bases between them. The CDR3 runs 16 residues. The germline V gene encodes CDR1 SGDLS and CDR2 YYNGEE. The CDR3 loop reads CASSVGTRTSTDTQYF. CDR3 nucleotide sequence: TGTGCCAGCAGCGTAGGCACCCGGACTAGCACAGATACGCAGTATTTT. The whole variable domain, filled in from reference TRBV9 and TRBJ2-3, reads DSGVTQTPKHLITATGQRVTLRCSPRSGDLSVYWYQQSLDQGLQFLIQYYNGEERAKGNILERFSAQQFPDLHSELNLSSLELGDSALYFCASSVGTRTSTDTQYFGPGTRLTVL.

The chain carries TRBV2 and TRBJ1-1, with D tentatively TRBD1 (6 bases). Germline assignment: CDR1 SNHLY and CDR2 FYNNEI. The CDR3 loop spans 15 amino acids. The V gene lost 4 bases and the J gene lost 4 bases, with 16 bases spanning the gap. The CDR3 region is CASSGGGGPGTEAFF. In DNA, the CDR3 is TGTGCCAGCAGTGGAGGAGGGGGACCTGGCACTGAAGCTTTCTTT. Together with reference TRBV2 and TRBJ1-1, the CDR3 gives the full variable domain: EPEVTQTPSHQVTQMGQEVILRCVPISNHLYFYWYRQILGQKVEFLVSFYNNEISEKSEIFDDQFSVERPDGSNFTLKIRSTKLEDSAMYFCASSGGGGPGTEAFFGQGTRLTVV.

The chain recombines TRBV5-8 with TRBJ2-3; 7 bases line up with TRBD1. The CDR3 is 14 residues long. Unmatched junction bases numbered 5, after V lost 7 bases and J lost 0 bases. Germline V gene lookup returns CDR1 SGHTS and CDR2 YDEGEE. Written as DNA, the CDR3 is TGTGCCAGCCGGGACAGAGTTAGCACAGATACGCAGTATTTT. This sequence encodes CASRDRVSTDTQYF.

V gene TRBV7-9 combines with J gene TRBJ1-5; tentative D call: TRBD1 (5 bases). CDR3 length equals 14 residues. CDR1 and CDR2 from the germline V gene are SEHNR and FQNEAQ (reference sequence). Trimming left V 3 bases short and J 3 bases short, with 9 bases between. In DNA form, the CDR3 reads TGTGCCAGCAGCTTGCAGACAGACAATCAGCCCCAGCATTTT. This sequence encodes CASSLQTDNQPQHF. The entire variable domain, with the rest obtained from reference TRBV7-9 and TRBJ1-5, is as follows: DTGVSQNPRHKITKRGQNVTFRCDPISEHNRLYWYRQTLGQGPEFLTYFQNEAQLEKSRLLSDRFSAERPKGSFSTLEIQRTEQGDSAMYLCASSLQTDNQPQHFGDGTRLSIL.

The genes are TRBV19 and TRBJ2-1, with 11 bases lining up with TRBD2. Germline CDR1 and CDR2: LNHDA and SQIVND (reference sequence). The CDR3 sequence is 17 residues long. Germline trimming cut 4 bases from V and 6 bases from J; bases unmatched to any gene: 11. CDR3 sequence reads: CASSRASGRNPLNEQFF. The DNA for the CDR3 is TGTGCCAGTAGTAGGGCTAGCGGGAGGAACCCTCTCAATGAGCAGTTCTTC.

The chain is built from TRBV10-3 and TRBJ2-2; no firm D call. V was clipped by 5 bases and J by 4 bases, with 5 bases between them. This CDR3 is built from 12 residues. Germline CDR1 ENHRY, CDR2 SYGVKD. CDR3 nucleotide sequence: TGTGCCATCAGTTACAGCACCGGGGAGCTGTTTTTT. It yields the protein CAISYSTGELFF.

This clone was seen once. This sequence joins TRBV20-1 and TRBJ2-5; tentative D call: TRBD1 (5 bases). The CDR3 totals 11 residues. V lost 3 bases to trimming and J lost 11 bases, with 13 bases between them. Germline values: CDR1 DFQATT, CDR2 SNEGSKA (reference sequence). CDR3 protein: CSASSSGAQYF. The CDR3 DNA is TGCAGTGCTAGCTCAAGTGGGGCGCAGTACTTC.

The chain has TRBV19 and TRBJ2-5, with 7 bases aligning to TRBD2. This CDR3 is 17 amino acids long. The ends lost 2 bases at V and 2 bases at J; junction bases unmatched: 11. CDR1 is LNHDA and CDR2 is SQIVND in the germline V gene (reference sequence). DNA for the CDR3: TGTGCCAGTAGTATAAGCGGTAGGGCTAGCGGTCAAGAGACCCAGTACTTC. Protein product: CASSISGRASGQETQYF.

The chain is built from TRBV2 and TRBJ2-3; 8 bases agree with TRBD2. The CDR3 sequence is 18 residues long. V lost 7 bases to trimming and J lost 2 bases; unmatched junction nucleotides: 17. Germline assignment: CDR1 SNHLY and CDR2 FYNNEI. The DNA of the CDR3 is TGTGCCAGCATGGGACTAGGGGCTCCTAGCGGTCCCACAGATACGCAGTATTTT. Protein: CASMGLGAPSGPTDTQYF.

The chain joins TRBV7-8 to TRBJ2-5; TRBD1 aligns across 9 bases. The CDR3 loop spans 14 amino acids. The V gene end was trimmed by 6 bases and the J gene end by 7 bases; junction bases not matched to a gene: 9. Germline CDR1 SGHVS, CDR2 FQNEAQ. The CDR3 region has the DNA TGTGCCAGCAGTAGGACAGGGGCACCGGGGACCCAGTACTTC. This codes for CASSRTGAPGTQYF.

On this clone: Other DNA sequences in this specimen translate into the identical CDR3. The chain has TRBV6-5 and TRBJ2-7; 7 bases map to TRBD1. Germline loops: CDR1 MNHEY, CDR2 SVGAGI. The CDR3 totals 13 residues. After removal of 6 bases from V and 0 bases from J, the junction contained 2 bases not matched to a gene. The CDR3 nucleotides read TGTGCCAGCAGGACAGGGAGCTCCTACGAGCAGTACTTC. Amino acid sequence: CASRTGSSYEQYF.

This clone was found once. The chain links TRBV7-9 to TRBJ1-2; 7 nucleotides align to TRBD1. The germline V gene has CDR1 SEHNR and CDR2 FQNEAQ (reference sequence). The CDR3 loop spans 15 amino acids. J lost 7 bases, V lost 3 bases, and 11 bases had no gene match. The chain's CDR3 is CASSFLGQGEAGYTF. The CDR3 DNA follows: TGTGCCAGCAGCTTTTTAGGGCAGGGGGAGGCTGGCTACACCTTC. The full variable domain, completed using reference TRBV7-9 and TRBJ1-2, is DTGVSQNPRHKITKRGQNVTFRCDPISEHNRLYWYRQTLGQGPEFLTYFQNEAQLEKSRLLSDRFSAERPKGSFSTLEIQRTEQGDSAMYLCASSFLGQGEAGYTFGSGTRLTVV.

This CDR3 is CASSLRSSGSGTDTQYF. Written as DNA, the CDR3 is TGCGCCAGCAGTTTGCGGTCTAGCGGGAGCGGCACAGATACGCAGTATTTT. The J gene is TRBJ2-3, the V gene TRBV5-1; 10 positions agree with TRBD2. The CDR3 is 17 residues long. Germline trimming cut 5 bases from V and 1 base from J; bases unmatched to any gene: 10. Germline V gene data show CDR1 as SGHRS and CDR2 as YFSETQ.

This sequence joins TRBV19 and TRBJ1-4; D remains unclear. V shed 10 bases and J shed 0 bases, with 15 bases lying between them. This CDR3 comprises 15 residues. CDR1 and CDR2 from the germline V gene are LNHDA and SQIVND (reference sequence). Here the CDR3 reads CATRTRVATNEKLFF. For the CDR3, the DNA is TGTGCCACTAGGACCCGAGTTGCAACTAATGAAAAACTGTTTTTT.

CDR3 bases: TGTGCCAGCGGCCCGAGGGAGGGAGCCAAAAACATTCAGTACTTC. Protein sequence: CASGPREGAKNIQYF. The J gene is TRBJ2-4, the V gene TRBV5-4; 7 bases are shared with TRBD2. Per the germline V gene, CDR1 is SGHNT and CDR2 is YYREEE (reference sequence). After removal of 7 bases from V and 0 bases from J, the junction contained 7 bases not matched to a gene. CDR3 length: 15 amino acids.

V usage is TRBV28 and J usage is TRBJ2-1, with 9 bases identical to TRBD1. This CDR3 has 16 residues. J was trimmed by 4 bases and V by 5 bases; bases with no gene match: 9. The germline V gene encodes CDR1 MDHEN and CDR2 SYDVKM. CDR3 DNA: TGTGCCAGCAGTACCTACTGGGACAGGGATTACAATGAGCAGTTCTTC. This translates into CASSTYWDRDYNEQFF.

V is TRBV5-6 and J is TRBJ2-5; 7 nucleotides match TRBD1. The germline V gene encodes CDR1 SGHDT and CDR2 YYEEEE. Unmatched junction bases numbered 5, after V lost 4 bases and J lost 2 bases. The CDR3 is 14 residues long. The CDR3 loop reads CASSIRDRQETQYF. The DNA for the CDR3 is TGTGCCAGCAGCATACGGGACAGACAAGAGACCCAGTACTTC.

CDR3 nucleotide sequence: TGCAGCGTGGAGAGGGGAAAAAGGGACACTGAAGCTTTCTTT. Translating it yields CSVERGKRDTEAFF. The chain is built from TRBV29-1 and TRBJ1-1, with D maybe TRBD1 (5 bases). Germline V gene lookup returns CDR1 SQVTM and CDR2 ANQGSEA. CDR3 length equals 14 residues. The germline V and J ends were trimmed by 6 bases and 3 bases, with 17 bases remaining between them.